These 28 T cell receptor beta chains share one sample of origin, sequenced in a study of T cells after yellow fever vaccination (dated by TCRdb to about 2019). Library generation was performed with 5' RACE. The instrument given in TCRdb is Illumina HiSeq 2500. TCRdb trimmed public reads at Q25 via fastp, called clones via MiXCR and kept in-frame beta chains. Entries that share a CDR3 protein sequence are merged under the most common genes and DNA. Here the sample has a few hundred thousand distinct CDR3 sequences; 6.2% occur a single time. The ten largest account for about 15% of the sample. The sample's treatment or condition label, decoded: live attenuated yellow fever vaccine strain. Sample: PBMCs, taken 5 days after the yellow fever booster vaccination. The source of these receptors is a man under 40 who received the YFV17D yellow fever vaccine.

This clonotype was seen a handful of times. The chain is built from TRBV11-2 and TRBJ2-2; 10 nucleotides agree with TRBD2. Germline CDR1 SGHAT, CDR2 FQNNGV. This CDR3 spans 16 amino acids. Trimming at V came to 7 bases and at J to 4 bases, leaving 9 bases not matched to a gene. DNA of the CDR3: TGTGCCAGCAACCTCCTAGCGGGAGATGTCACCGGGGAGCTGTTTTTT. It is translated as CASNLLAGDVTGELFF.

The J gene is TRBJ2-5, the V gene TRBV10-1; weak D call: TRBD2 (5 bases). Germline values: CDR1 WNHNN, CDR2 SYGVQD (reference sequence). The CDR3 totals 16 residues. V was trimmed by 6 bases and J by 1 base, leaving 18 bases between them. CDR3 sequence reads: CASSPGNDLIQETQYF. CDR3 DNA sequence: TGCGCCAGCAGCCCGGGGAACGACCTCATCCAAGAGACCCAGTACTTC.

The gene calls are TRBV20-1 and TRBJ2-6; possible D gene TRBD2, 6 bases. The germline V gene has CDR1 DFQATT and CDR2 SNEGSKA (reference sequence). The V end was cut by 0 bases, the J end by 1 base, with 13 bases between. This CDR3 spans 17 amino acids. The DNA for the CDR3 is TGCAGTGCTAGAGAGGCGGGACGCTGGTCTGGGGCCAACGTCCTGACTTTC. Amino acids: CSAREAGRWSGANVLTF.

Many counts were recorded for this clonotype. The V call is TRBV4-2, the J call TRBJ2-1; D may be TRBD2 (5 bases). Looked up from germline, CDR1 is LGHNA and CDR2 is YNFKEQ. Trimming stripped 3 bases from V and 7 bases from J, with 13 bases between. The CDR3 spans 14 residues. CDR3 residues: CASSQDSGRNEQFF. The CDR3 DNA reads as TGTGCCAGCAGCCAGGACTCCGGTCGGAATGAGCAGTTCTTC.

This clonotype was picked up a small number of times. V and J are TRBV9 and TRBJ1-2, with unresolved D. Trimming took 3 bases from V and 8 from J, leaving 11 bases between them. Germline CDR1 and CDR2: SGDLS and YYNGEE. The CDR3 covers 12 residues. The CDR3 is CASSAPPGGYTF. CDR3 DNA: TGTGCCAGCAGCGCCCCCCCTGGGGGCTACACCTTC.

This clonotype has only a few counts. This chain links TRBV5-1 with TRBJ2-7; no clear D gene. The V and J ends lost 6 bases and 4 bases respectively, with 8 bases between them. Germline V CDR1 and CDR2: SGHRS, YFSETQ. The CDR3 runs 11 residues. The CDR3 DNA reads TGCGCCAGCAAGGAGTTATACGAGCAGTACTTC. Its translation is CASKELYEQYF. The whole variable domain, remainder taken from reference TRBV5-1 and TRBJ2-7, is KAGVTQTPRYLIKTRGQQVTLSCSPISGHRSVSWYQQTPGQGLQFLFEYFSETQRNKGNFPGRFSGRQFSNSRSEMNVSTLELGDSALYLCASKELYEQYFGPGTRLTVT.

The chain is built from TRBV28 and TRBJ2-5; the D is unclear. Per germline, CDR1 MDHEN and CDR2 SYDVKM. The CDR3 consists of 14 residues. With 2 bases removed from V and 2 bases from J, the gap between germline ends came to 9 bases. CDR3 DNA: TGTGCCAGCAGTTTAGCGGTAGAGCAAGAGACCCAGTACTTC. Residues: CASSLAVEQETQYF.

This clonotype was detected a few times. The chain is built from TRBV7-9 and TRBJ2-5; possibly TRBD1 for D (8 bases). Germline V CDR1 and CDR2: SEHNR, FQNEAQ (reference sequence). V shed 3 bases and J shed 4 bases, with 12 bases lying between them. The CDR3 length is 14 residues. Here the CDR3 reads CASSLTGEGETQYF. For the CDR3, the DNA is TGTGCCAGCAGCTTGACAGGGGAGGGAGAGACCCAGTACTTC.

V and J are TRBV14 and TRBJ2-1; D not resolved. The V gene lost 3 bases and the J gene lost 6 bases, with 15 bases spanning the gap. Germline V gives CDR1 SGHDN, CDR2 FVKESK. The CDR3 runs to 15 residues. The CDR3 nucleotides read TGTGCCAGCAGCCACGGTTGGGGTACCAGCAATGAGCAGTTCTTC. This encodes CASSHGWGTSNEQFF. The whole variable domain, filled in from reference TRBV14 and TRBJ2-1, reads EAGVTQFPSHSVIEKGQTVTLRCDPISGHDNLYWYRRVMGKEIKFLLHFVKESKQDESGMPNNRFLAERTGGTYSTLKVQPAELEDSGVYFCASSHGWGTSNEQFFGPGTRLTVL.

The chain links TRBV29-1 to TRBJ1-2; the D gene is possibly TRBD1 (5 bases). Deletions cut 4 bases from V and 5 bases from J, with 14 bases between. The V gene's germline CDR1 is SQVTM and CDR2 ANQGSEA. The CDR3 sequence is 13 residues long. Here the CDR3 reads CSVATVDLYGYTF. Here the CDR3 DNA reads TGCAGCGTTGCGACAGTAGACCTTTATGGCTACACCTTC.

Concerning this clonotype: One junction end disagrees with the germline gene, perhaps due to a read error. V is TRBV29-1 and J is TRBJ2-2; 7 nucleotides align to TRBD2. The CDR3 contains 15 residues. Germline CDR1 SQVTM, CDR2 ANQGSEA. CDR3 DNA sequence: TGCAGCGTTCTAACGGCGGGGGTGAACACCGGGGAGCCGTTTTTT. This encodes CSVLTAGVNTGEPFF.

This clonotype was counted between two and nine times. This chain joins TRBV7-9 and TRBJ2-1; D might be TRBD2 (6 bases). With 1 base removed from V and 3 bases from J, the gap between germline ends came to 10 bases. This CDR3 contains 15 residues. The germline V gene has CDR1 SEHNR and CDR2 FQNEAQ (reference sequence). CDR3 nucleotide sequence: TGTGCCAGCAGCTTAGGGGGGGAGCGCTACAATGAGCAGTTCTTC. Amino acid sequence: CASSLGGERYNEQFF.

This clonotype was seen only a few times. The chain employs TRBV10-3 and TRBJ2-7; 9 nucleotides line up with TRBD1. CDR1 and CDR2 (germline): ENHRY, SYGVKD. Trimming took 4 bases from V and 0 from J; bases not matched to a gene: 4. The CDR3 spans 15 residues. The CDR3 bases are TGTGCCATCAGTGCACCGGGACAGGGCTCCTACGAGCAGTACTTC. Amino acids: CAISAPGQGSYEQYF.

This clonotype was counted a few times. V usage is TRBV5-1 and J usage is TRBJ2-2; TRBD2 agrees at 10 bases. Germline V gene data show CDR1 as SGHRS and CDR2 as YFSETQ. This CDR3 is 16 amino acids long. V was clipped by 2 bases and J by 4 bases; unmatched bases: 5. This CDR3 is CASSFPSSGSTGELFF. CDR3 sequence (DNA): TGCGCCAGCAGCTTTCCTTCTAGCGGGAGCACCGGGGAGCTGTTTTTT.

The J gene is TRBJ1-5, the V gene TRBV6-5; D is undetermined. CDR3 length: 14 amino acids. Trimming stripped 2 bases from V and 0 bases from J, with 5 bases between. Germline V CDR1 and CDR2: MNHEY, SVGAGI. CDR3 sequence (DNA): TGTGCCAGCAGTTACCCAGATAGCAATCAGCCCCAGCATTTT. Its translation: CASSYPDSNQPQHF.

This clonotype was counted ten times or more. This sequence joins TRBV6-5 and TRBJ1-2; a weak D match, TRBD1 (5 bases). Germline V CDR1 and CDR2: MNHEY, SVGAGI. The V end was cut by 0 bases, the J end by 3 bases, with 20 bases between. The CDR3 loop spans 18 amino acids. DNA of the CDR3: TGTGCCAGCAGTTACTCGTGGGGGGACCTGGGGCAGTACTATGGCTACACCTTC. Its protein product is CASSYSWGDLGQYYGYTF.

The chain combines TRBV20-1 with TRBJ1-2; 9 bases are a match to TRBD1. V lost 4 bases and J lost 4; bases outside the gene matches: 4. The CDR3 extends over 13 amino acids. Looked up from germline, CDR1 is DFQATT and CDR2 is SNEGSKA (reference sequence). The CDR3 DNA is TGCAGTGCTATCGGACAGGGGAGCTATGGCTACACCTTC. Its translation: CSAIGQGSYGYTF.

Only a few counts were recorded for this clonotype. Here the CDR3 reads CASSQERRTQYF. For the CDR3, the DNA is TGTGCCAGCAGCCAAGAAAGGCGGACCCAGTACTTC. V usage is TRBV14 and J usage is TRBJ2-5; D call uncertain. This CDR3 contains 12 residues. From germline, CDR1 is SGHDN and CDR2 FVKESK. V gave up 0 bases and J gave up 7 bases, with 6 bases separating them.

A note on this clonotype: No conserved phenylalanine or tryptophan ends this CDR3, so it is likely a read error. The chain carries TRBV27 and TRBJ2-1, with 7 bases aligning to TRBD2. The CDR3 is made up of 16 amino acids. Germline lookup yields CDR1 MNHEY and CDR2 SMNVEV (reference sequence). V lost 5 bases and J lost 2; bases outside the gene matches: 9. The CDR3 region has the DNA TGTGCCAGCAGTCTCTCTCTAGCGGCCCCCTACAATGAGCAGTTCTCC. This codes for CASSLSLAAPYNEQFS.

The chain combines TRBV20-1 with TRBJ2-5; 15 bases align to TRBD2. The CDR3 length is 20 residues. The V gene's germline CDR1 is DFQATT and CDR2 SNEGSKA (reference sequence). With 5 bases clipped from V and 7 bases from J, the junction kept 23 bases outside the gene matches. The CDR3 region is CSAPHPRTSGRAGDFGTQYF. In DNA, the CDR3 is TGCAGTGCTCCGCACCCCAGGACTAGCGGGAGGGCCGGGGACTTTGGGACCCAGTACTTC.

The V and J genes are TRBV20-1 and TRBJ2-5; D is possibly TRBD1 (6 bases). The germline gives CDR1 DFQATT, CDR2 SNEGSKA (reference sequence). The CDR3 contains 14 residues. V dropped 3 bases and J dropped 3 bases, with 14 bases sitting between them. The CDR3 DNA is TGCAGTGCTAGGACGGACAGCGGAAAAGAGACCCAGTACTTC. This sequence encodes CSARTDSGKETQYF.

The chain combines TRBV7-3 with TRBJ2-2, with 8 nucleotides matching TRBD1. The CDR3 consists of 16 residues. With 2 bases clipped from V and 5 bases from J, the junction kept 7 bases outside the gene matches. CDR1 and CDR2 (germline): SGHTA, FQGTGA. The CDR3 coding sequence is TGTGCCAGCAGCTTACAGGGACAGGTTCGGACCGGGGAGCTGTTTTTT. It is translated as CASSLQGQVRTGELFF.

The V gene is TRBV7-2, the J gene TRBJ2-3; maybe TRBD2 (5 bases). The CDR3 extends over 15 amino acids. V was cut by 2 bases and J by 4 bases, with 13 bases left in between. CDR1 is SGHTA and CDR2 is FQGNSA in the germline V gene. The CDR3 bases are TGTGCCAGCAGCTTACTTCCAGGAGGCCCAGATACGCAGTATTTT. Translating gives CASSLLPGGPDTQYF. Looking up the rest from reference TRBV7-2 and TRBJ2-3 gives the full variable domain: GAGVSQSPSNKVTEKGKDVELRCDPISGHTALYWYRQSLGQGLEFLIYFQGNSAPDKSGLPSDRFSAERTGGSVSTLTIQRTQQEDSAVYLCASSLLPGGPDTQYFGPGTRLTVL.

This clonotype was recorded a few times. The chain recombines TRBV24-1 with TRBJ2-1; maybe TRBD1 (5 bases). Germline V gene sequence: CDR1 KGHDR, CDR2 SFDVKD. Between the trimmed V and J ends, which lost 4 bases and 7 bases, there was a span of 22 bases. This CDR3 has 17 residues. CDR3 residues: CATSDSRALVQVNEQFF. In DNA form, the CDR3 reads TGTGCCACCAGTGACAGCCGGGCCCTCGTACAGGTGAATGAGCAGTTCTTC.

The rearrangement links TRBV19 to TRBJ2-7; 8 bases fit TRBD2. This CDR3 contains 16 residues. V was clipped by 9 bases and J by 0 bases; unmatched bases: 13. Germline V gives CDR1 LNHDA, CDR2 SQIVND (reference sequence). The CDR3 coding sequence is TGTGCCAGCTCTCGAAGCGGGAGCGGTATCTCCTACGAGCAGTACTTC. Its translation: CASSRSGSGISYEQYF.

With regard to this clonotype: Sequence at one end of the junction differs from germline and may be a read error. V is TRBV3-1 and J is TRBJ2-3, with 9 bases that match TRBD2. This CDR3 region has 11 residues. The germline V gene has CDR1 LGHDT and CDR2 YNNKEL (reference sequence). CDR3 in DNA: TGTGCCAGCAGCCCCGGGACTAGCCTTGTTTTT. Amino acids: CASSPGTSLVF.

A few counts support this clonotype. The genes are TRBV5-1 and TRBJ2-2; 9 nucleotides agree with TRBD1. This CDR3 has 19 residues. The germline gives CDR1 SGHRS, CDR2 YFSETQ. V lost 4 bases, J lost 6 bases, and 19 bases stayed unmatched. The CDR3 sequence is CASSPDRGWIGKGSGELFF. The DNA for the CDR3 is TGCGCCAGCAGCCCGGACAGGGGCTGGATCGGGAAAGGGTCCGGGGAGCTGTTTTTT.

This clonotype was picked up many times. The chain recombines TRBV4-2 with TRBJ2-2; D gene uncertain. The CDR3 extends over 14 amino acids. Germline V CDR1 and CDR2: LGHNA, YNFKEQ. Trimming shortened V by 2 bases and J by 2 bases, and 6 bases separated the two germline ends. The CDR3 loop reads CASSQTENTGELFF. The CDR3 nucleotides read TGTGCCAGCAGCCAAACAGAAAACACCGGGGAGCTGTTTTTT.